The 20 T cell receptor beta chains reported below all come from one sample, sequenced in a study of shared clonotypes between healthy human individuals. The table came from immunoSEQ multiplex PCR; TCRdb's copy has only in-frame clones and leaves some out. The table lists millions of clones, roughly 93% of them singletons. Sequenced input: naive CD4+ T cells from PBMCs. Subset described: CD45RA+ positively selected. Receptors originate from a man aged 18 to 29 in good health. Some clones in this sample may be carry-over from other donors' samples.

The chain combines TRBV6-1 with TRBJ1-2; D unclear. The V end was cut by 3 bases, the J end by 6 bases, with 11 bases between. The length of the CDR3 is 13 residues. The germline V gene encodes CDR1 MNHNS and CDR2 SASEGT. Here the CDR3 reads CASSDGRRNGYTF. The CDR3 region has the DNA TGTGCCAGCAGTGATGGCAGGCGGAATGGCTACACCTTC.

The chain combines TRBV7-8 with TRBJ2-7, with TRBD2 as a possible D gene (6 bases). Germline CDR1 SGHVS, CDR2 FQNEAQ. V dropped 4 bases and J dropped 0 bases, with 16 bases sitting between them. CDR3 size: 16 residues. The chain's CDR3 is CASSYNPGTYSYEQYF. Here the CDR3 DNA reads TGTGCCAGCAGCTATAACCCCGGGACTTACTCCTACGAGCAGTACTTC.

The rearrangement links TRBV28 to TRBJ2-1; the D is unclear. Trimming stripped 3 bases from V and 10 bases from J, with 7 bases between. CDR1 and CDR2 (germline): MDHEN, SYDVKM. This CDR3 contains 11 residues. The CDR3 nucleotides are TGTGCCAGCAGTTTGCGGTGGGAGCAGTTCTTC. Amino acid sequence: CASSLRWEQFF.

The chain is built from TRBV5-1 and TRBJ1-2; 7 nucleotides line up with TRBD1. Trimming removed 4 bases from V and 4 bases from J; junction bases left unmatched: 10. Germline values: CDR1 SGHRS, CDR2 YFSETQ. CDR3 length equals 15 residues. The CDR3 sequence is CASSTGQALGYGYTF. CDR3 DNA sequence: TGCGCCAGCAGCACCGGACAGGCTTTAGGCTATGGCTACACCTTC.

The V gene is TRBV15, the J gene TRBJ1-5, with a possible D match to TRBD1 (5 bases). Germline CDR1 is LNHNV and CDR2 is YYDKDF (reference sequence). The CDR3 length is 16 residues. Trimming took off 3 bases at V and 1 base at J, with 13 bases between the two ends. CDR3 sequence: CATSRTSDRSNQPQHF. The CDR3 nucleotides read TGTGCCACCAGCAGGACTTCCGACAGAAGCAATCAGCCCCAGCATTTT.

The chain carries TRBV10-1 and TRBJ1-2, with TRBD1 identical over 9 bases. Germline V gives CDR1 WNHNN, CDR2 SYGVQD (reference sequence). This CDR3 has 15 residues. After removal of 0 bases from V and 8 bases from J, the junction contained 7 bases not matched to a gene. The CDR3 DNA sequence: TGCGCCAGCAGTGAGTCGCCCCGGGACAGGGTGGGCTACACCTTC. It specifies CASSESPRDRVGYTF.

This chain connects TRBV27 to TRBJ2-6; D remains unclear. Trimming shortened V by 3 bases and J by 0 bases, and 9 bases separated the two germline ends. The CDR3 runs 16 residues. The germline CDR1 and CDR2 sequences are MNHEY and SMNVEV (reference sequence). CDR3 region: CASSFRRASGANVLTF. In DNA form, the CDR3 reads TGTGCCAGCAGTTTCCGCCGGGCCTCTGGGGCCAACGTCCTGACTTTC.

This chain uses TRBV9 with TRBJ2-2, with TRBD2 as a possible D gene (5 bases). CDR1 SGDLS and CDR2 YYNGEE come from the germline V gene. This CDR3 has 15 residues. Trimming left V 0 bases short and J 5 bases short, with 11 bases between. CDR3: CASSVEGSMTGELFF. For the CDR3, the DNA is TGTGCCAGCAGCGTAGAAGGGAGTATGACCGGGGAGCTGTTTTTT. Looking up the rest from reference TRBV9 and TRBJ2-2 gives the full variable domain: DSGVTQTPKHLITATGQRVTLRCSPRSGDLSVYWYQQSLDQGLQFLIQYYNGEERAKGNILERFSAQQFPDLHSELNLSSLELGDSALYFCASSVEGSMTGELFFGEGSRLTVL.

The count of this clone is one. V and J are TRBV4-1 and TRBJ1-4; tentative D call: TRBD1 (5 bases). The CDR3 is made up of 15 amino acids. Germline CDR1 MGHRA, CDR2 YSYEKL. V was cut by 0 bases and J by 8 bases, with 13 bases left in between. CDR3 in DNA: TGCGCCAGCAGCCAAGATGGCCAGGGTTGGGAAAAACTGTTTTTT. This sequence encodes CASSQDGQGWEKLFF.

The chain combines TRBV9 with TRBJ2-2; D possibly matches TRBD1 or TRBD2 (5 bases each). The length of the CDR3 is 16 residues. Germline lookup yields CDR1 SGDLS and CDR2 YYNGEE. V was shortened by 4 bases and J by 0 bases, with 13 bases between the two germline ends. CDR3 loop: CASSTRDGANTGELFF. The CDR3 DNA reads TGTGCCAGCAGCACAAGGGACGGTGCGAACACCGGGGAGCTGTTTTTT. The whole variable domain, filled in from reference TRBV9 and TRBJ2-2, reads DSGVTQTPKHLITATGQRVTLRCSPRSGDLSVYWYQQSLDQGLQFLIQYYNGEERAKGNILERFSAQQFPDLHSELNLSSLELGDSALYFCASSTRDGANTGELFFGEGSRLTVL.

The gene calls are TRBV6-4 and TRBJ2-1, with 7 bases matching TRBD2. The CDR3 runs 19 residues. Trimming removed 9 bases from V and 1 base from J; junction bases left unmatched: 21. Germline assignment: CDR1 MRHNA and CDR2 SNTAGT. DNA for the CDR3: TGTGCCAGGAGTTCGAGGGAACAGCGGGGTCGAGGATCCTACAATGAGCAGTTCTTC. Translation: CARSSREQRGRGSYNEQFF.

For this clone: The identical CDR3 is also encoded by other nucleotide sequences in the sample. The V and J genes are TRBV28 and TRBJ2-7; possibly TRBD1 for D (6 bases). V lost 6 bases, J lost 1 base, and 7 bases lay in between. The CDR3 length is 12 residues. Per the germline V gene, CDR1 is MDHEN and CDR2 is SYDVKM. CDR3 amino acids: CASRQGSYEQYF. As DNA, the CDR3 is TGTGCCAGCAGACAGGGTTCCTACGAGCAGTACTTC.

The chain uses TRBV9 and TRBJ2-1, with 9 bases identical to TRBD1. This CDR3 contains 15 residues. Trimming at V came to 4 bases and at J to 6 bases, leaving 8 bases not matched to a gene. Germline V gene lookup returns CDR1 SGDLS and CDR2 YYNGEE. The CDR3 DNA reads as TGTGCCAGCAGCCCGCGGACAGGGGCCTTCAATGAGCAGTTCTTC. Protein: CASSPRTGAFNEQFF.

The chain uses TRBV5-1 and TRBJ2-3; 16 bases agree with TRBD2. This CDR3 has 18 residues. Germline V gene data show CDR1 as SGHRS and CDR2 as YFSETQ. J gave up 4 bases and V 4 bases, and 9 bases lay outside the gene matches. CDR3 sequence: CASSTAGTSGRAPDTQYF. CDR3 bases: TGCGCCAGCAGCACGGCCGGGACTAGCGGGAGGGCCCCAGATACGCAGTATTTT.

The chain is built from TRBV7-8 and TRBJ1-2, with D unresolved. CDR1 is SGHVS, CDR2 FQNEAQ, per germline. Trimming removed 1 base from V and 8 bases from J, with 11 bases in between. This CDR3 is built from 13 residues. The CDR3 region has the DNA TGTGCCAGCAGCTTAGGGGAGGGTCGGGGCTACACCTTC. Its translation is CASSLGEGRGYTF.

CDR3 loop: CASSPTSGGGTDTQYF. CDR3 nucleotide sequence: TGTGCCAGCTCCCCCACGAGCGGGGGGGGGACAGATACGCAGTATTTT. This chain joins TRBV18 and TRBJ2-3; 10 bases are shared with TRBD2. The CDR3 covers 16 residues. CDR1 is KGHSH and CDR2 is LQKENI in the germline V gene. The junction had 9 bases not matched to a gene; V was cut back by 6 bases and J by 3 bases.

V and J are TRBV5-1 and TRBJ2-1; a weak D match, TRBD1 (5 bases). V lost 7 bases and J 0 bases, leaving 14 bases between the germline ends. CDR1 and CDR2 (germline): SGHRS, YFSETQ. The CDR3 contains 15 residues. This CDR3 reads CASLEGASSYNEQFF. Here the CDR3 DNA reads TGCGCCAGCCTTGAAGGGGCCAGCTCCTACAATGAGCAGTTCTTC.

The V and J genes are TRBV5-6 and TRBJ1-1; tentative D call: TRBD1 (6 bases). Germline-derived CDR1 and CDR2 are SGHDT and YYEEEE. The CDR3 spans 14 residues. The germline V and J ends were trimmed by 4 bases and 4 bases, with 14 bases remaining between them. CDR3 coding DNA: TGTGCCAGCAGCGTACAGGGTTTTGGCACTGAAGCTTTCTTT. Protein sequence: CASSVQGFGTEAFF.

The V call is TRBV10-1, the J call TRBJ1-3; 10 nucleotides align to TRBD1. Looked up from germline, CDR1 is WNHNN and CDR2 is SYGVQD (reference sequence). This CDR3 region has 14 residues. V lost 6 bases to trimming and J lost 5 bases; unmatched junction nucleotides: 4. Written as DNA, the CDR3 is TGCGCCAGCAGCCAGGACAGGGGGAGAAACACCATATATTTT. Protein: CASSQDRGRNTIYF.

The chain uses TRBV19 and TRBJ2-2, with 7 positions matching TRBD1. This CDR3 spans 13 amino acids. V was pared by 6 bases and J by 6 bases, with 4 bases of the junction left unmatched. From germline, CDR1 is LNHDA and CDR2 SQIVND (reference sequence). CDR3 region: CASRTDRAGELFF. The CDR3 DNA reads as TGTGCCAGTAGGACTGACAGGGCCGGGGAGCTGTTTTTT.